What follows describes a single T cell receptor beta chain. Its antigen is still unknown. The data originate from a study of cytomegalovirus exposure and HLA in healthy donors. Study in general: The approximately 110 validation repertoires and the roughly 680 first-cohort repertoires shared a platform, a later analysis reported. Study-level points and caveats: Across donors, most TCRs were seen rarely, yet some public ones were widespread. Reportedly, cytomegalovirus status was diagnosed with high sensitivity and specificity.

The roughly 120-subject validation cohort, separate from the 666-subject first cohort, included the donors. Trimming cost V 7 bases and J 3 bases, with 22 bases left between them. Germline-derived CDR1 and CDR2 are SGHRS and YFSETQ. CDR3 length equals 16 residues. TCRdb's table, derived via immunoSEQ multiplex PCR, lists solely in-frame clones and lacks some. The profile shows roughly 120,000 clones, more than 70% of them singletons. Material: PBMCs. The gene calls are TRBV5-1 and TRBJ1-1, with D maybe TRBD1 (5 bases). The sequence was obtained from a man aged 18 to 29 in good health and CMV-seronegative. DNA for the CDR3: TGCGCCAGCGGTAAGGGGACTTATAATGGGGACACTGAAGCTTTCTTT. It codes for CASGKGTYNGDTEAFF.